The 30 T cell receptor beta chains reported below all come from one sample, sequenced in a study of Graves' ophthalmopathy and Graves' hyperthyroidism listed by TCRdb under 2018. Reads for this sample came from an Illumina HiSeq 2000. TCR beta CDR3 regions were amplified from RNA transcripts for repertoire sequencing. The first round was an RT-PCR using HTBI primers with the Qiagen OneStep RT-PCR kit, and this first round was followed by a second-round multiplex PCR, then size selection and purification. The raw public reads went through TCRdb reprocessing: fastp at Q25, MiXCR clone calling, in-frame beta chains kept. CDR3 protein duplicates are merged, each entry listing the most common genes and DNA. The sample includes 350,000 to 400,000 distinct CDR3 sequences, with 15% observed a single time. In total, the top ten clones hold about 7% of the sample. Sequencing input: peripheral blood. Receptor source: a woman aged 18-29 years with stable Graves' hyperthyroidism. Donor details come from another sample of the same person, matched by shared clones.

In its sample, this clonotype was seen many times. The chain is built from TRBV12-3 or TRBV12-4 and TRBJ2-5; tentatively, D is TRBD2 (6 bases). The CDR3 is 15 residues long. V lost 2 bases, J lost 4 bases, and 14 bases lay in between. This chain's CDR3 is CASSLLTGTRETQYF. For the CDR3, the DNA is TGTGCCAGCAGTTTATTAACGGGGACTCGAGAGACCCAGTACTTC.

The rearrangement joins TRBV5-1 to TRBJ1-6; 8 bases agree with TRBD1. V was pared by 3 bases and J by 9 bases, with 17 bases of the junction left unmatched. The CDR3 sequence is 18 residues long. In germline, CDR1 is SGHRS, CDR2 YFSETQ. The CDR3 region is CASSSKGEVRQGSSPLHF. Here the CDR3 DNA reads TGCGCCAGCAGCTCGAAAGGGGAAGTCCGACAGGGGAGTTCACCCCTCCACTTT.

The chain's CDR3 is CASSLWISGVHEQYF. The CDR3 bases are TGTGCCAGCAGCTTGTGGATTAGCGGGGTCCACGAGCAGTACTTC. The chain carries TRBV5-6 and TRBJ2-7; 8 nucleotides match TRBD2. V was clipped by 1 base and J by 5 bases; unmatched bases: 8. The CDR3 length is 15 residues. Germline V CDR1 and CDR2: SGHDT, YYEEEE. The full variable domain, its missing parts supplied by reference TRBV5-6 and TRBJ2-7, is DAGVTQSPTHLIKTRGQQVTLRCSPKSGHDTVSWYQQALGQGPQFIFQYYEEEERQRGNFPDRFSGHQFPNYSSELNVNALLLGDSALYLCASSLWISGVHEQYFGPGTRLTVT.

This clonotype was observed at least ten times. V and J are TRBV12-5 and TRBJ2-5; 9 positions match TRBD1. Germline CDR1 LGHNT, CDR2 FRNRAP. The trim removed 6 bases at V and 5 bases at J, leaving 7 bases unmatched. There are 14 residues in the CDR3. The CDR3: CASGLTGGRETQYF. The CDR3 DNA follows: TGTGCTAGTGGACTTACAGGGGGCCGGGAGACCCAGTACTTC.

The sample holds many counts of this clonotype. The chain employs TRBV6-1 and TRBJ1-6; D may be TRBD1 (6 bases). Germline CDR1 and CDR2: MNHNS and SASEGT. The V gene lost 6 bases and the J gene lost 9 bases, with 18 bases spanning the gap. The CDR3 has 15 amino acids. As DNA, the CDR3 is TGTGCCAGCAGAAGCGAAGGACAGATGGGTTCACCCCTCCACTTT. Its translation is CASRSEGQMGSPLHF.

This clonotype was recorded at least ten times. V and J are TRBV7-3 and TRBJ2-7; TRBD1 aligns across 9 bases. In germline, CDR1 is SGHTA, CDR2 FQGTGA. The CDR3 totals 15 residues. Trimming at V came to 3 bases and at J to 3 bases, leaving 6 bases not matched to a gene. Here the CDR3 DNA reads TGTGCCAGCAGCTTGGGACAGGGTTCGCACTACGAGCAGTACTTC. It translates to CASSLGQGSHYEQYF. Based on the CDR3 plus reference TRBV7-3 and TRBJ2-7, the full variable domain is GAGVSQTPSNKVTEKGKYVELRCDPISGHTALYWYRQSLGQGPEFLIYFQGTGAADDSGLPNDRFFAVRPEGSVSTLKIQRTERGDSAVYLCASSLGQGSHYEQYFGPGTRLTVT.

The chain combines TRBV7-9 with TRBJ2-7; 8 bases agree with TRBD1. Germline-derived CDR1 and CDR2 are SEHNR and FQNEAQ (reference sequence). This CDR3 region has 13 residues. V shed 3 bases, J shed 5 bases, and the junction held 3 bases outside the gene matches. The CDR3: CASSFMDRDEQYF. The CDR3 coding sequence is TGTGCCAGCAGCTTCATGGACAGGGACGAGCAGTACTTC.

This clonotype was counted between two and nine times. Here the CDR3 DNA reads TGTGCCAGCAGGGACGCGGGGACCCAGTACTTC. Its protein is CASRDAGTQYF. The chain couples TRBV6-2 or TRBV6-3 to TRBJ2-5; TRBD2 is a possible D gene (5 bases). The CDR3 is made up of 11 amino acids. Germline V gene lookup returns CDR1 MNHEY and CDR2 SVGEGT. V lost 6 bases to trimming and J lost 7 bases, with 9 bases between them.

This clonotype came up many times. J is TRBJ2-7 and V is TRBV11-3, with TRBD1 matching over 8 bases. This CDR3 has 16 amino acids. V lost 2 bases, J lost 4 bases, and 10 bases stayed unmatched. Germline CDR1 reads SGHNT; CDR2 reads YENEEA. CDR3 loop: CASSLFSTGGIYEQYF. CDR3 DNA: TGTGCCAGCAGCTTATTCTCAACAGGGGGAATATACGAGCAGTACTTC.

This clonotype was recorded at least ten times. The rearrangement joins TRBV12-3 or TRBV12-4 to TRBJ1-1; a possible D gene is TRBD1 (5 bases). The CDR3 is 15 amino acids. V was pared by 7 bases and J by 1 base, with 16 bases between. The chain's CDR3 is CASTSRRVANTEAFF. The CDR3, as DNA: TGTGCCAGCACCTCGCGCAGGGTGGCGAACACTGAAGCTTTCTTT.

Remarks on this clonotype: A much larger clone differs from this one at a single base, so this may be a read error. CDR3 loop: CASSLDRRRGPSGTGELLF. CDR3 nucleotide sequence: TGTGCCAGCAGCTTAGATCGAAGGCGGGGGCCTTCAGGCACCGGGGAGCTGCTTTTT. The genes are TRBV11-2 and TRBJ2-2; D perhaps matches TRBD2 (7 bases). The CDR3 runs 19 residues. Germline assignment: CDR1 SGHAT and CDR2 FQNNGV. Full variable domain (outside the CDR3, taken from reference TRBV11-2 and TRBJ2-2): EAGVAQSPRYKIIEKRQSVAFWCNPISGHATLYWYQQILGQGPKLLIQFQNNGVVDDSQLPKDRFSAERLKGVDSTLKIQPAKLEDSAVYLCASSLDRRRGPSGTGELLFGEGSRLTVL.

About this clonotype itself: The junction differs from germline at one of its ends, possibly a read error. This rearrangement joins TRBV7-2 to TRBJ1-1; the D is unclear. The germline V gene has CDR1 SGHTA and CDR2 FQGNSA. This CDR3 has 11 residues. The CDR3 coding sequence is TGTGCCAGCATCTTATTCGGAAATGCTTTCTTT. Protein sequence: CASILFGNAFF.

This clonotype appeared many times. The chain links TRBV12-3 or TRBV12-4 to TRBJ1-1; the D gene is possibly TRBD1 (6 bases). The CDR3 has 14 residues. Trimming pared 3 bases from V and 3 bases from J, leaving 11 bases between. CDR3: CASSFGGMDTEAFF. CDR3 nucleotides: TGTGCCAGCAGTTTCGGGGGCATGGACACTGAAGCTTTCTTT.

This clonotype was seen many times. The chain's CDR3 is CATSDQGAYEQYF. CDR3 nucleotides: TGTGCCACCAGTGACCAGGGGGCCTACGAGCAGTACTTC. The chain links TRBV24-1 to TRBJ2-7; 7 bases map to TRBD1. Germline V gene sequence: CDR1 KGHDR, CDR2 SFDVKD. The junction had 1 base not matched to a gene; V was cut back by 4 bases and J by 2 bases. This CDR3 has 13 amino acids.

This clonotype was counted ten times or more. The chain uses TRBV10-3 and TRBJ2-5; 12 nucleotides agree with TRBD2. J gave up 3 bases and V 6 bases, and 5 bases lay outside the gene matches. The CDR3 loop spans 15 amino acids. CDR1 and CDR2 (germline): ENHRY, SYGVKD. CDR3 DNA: TGTGCCATCAGCCCGACTAGCGGGGGAGAAGAGACCCAGTACTTC. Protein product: CAISPTSGGEETQYF.

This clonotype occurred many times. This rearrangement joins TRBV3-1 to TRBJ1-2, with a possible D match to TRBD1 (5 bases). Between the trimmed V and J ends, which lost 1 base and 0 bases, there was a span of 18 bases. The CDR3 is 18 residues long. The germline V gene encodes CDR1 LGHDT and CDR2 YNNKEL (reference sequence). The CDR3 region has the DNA TGTGCCAGCAGCCAAGTCCTCTGGCAGGGCAAAACTAACTATGGCTACACCTTC. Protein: CASSQVLWQGKTNYGYTF.

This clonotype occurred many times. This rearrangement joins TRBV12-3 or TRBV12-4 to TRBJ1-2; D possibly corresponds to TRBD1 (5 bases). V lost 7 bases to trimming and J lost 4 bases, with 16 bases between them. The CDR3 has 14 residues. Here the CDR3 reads CASNSGQGTYGYTF. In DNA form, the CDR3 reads TGTGCCAGCAACTCCGGCCAGGGAACCTATGGCTACACCTTC.

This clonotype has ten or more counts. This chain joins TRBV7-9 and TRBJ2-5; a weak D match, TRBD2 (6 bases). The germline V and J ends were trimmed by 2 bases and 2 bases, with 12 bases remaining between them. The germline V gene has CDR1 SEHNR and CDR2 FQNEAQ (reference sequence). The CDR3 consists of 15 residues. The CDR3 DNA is TGTGCCAGCAGCTTACCACTTGGGACTCAAGAGACCCAGTACTTC. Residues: CASSLPLGTQETQYF.

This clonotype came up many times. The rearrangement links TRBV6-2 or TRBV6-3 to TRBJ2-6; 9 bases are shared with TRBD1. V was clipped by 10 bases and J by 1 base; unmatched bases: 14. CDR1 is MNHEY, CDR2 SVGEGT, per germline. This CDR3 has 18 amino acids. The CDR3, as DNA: TGTGCCACCCAACGACCGGGACAGGGTTCTTCTGGGGCCAACGTCCTGACTTTC. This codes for CATQRPGQGSSGANVLTF.

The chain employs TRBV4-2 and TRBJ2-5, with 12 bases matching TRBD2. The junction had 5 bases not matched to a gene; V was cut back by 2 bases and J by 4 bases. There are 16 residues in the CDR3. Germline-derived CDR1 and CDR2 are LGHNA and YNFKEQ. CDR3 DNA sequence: TGTGCCAGCAGCCAACCGGGACTAGCGGGTTCAGAGACCCAGTACTTC. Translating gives CASSQPGLAGSETQYF.

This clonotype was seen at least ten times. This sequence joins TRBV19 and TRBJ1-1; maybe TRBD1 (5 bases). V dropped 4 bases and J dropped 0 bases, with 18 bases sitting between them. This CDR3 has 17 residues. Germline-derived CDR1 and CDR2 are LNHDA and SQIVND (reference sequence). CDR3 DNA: TGTGCCAGTAGTACCCCCAGGGTGGTAGGGGTGAACACTGAAGCTTTCTTT. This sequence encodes CASSTPRVVGVNTEAFF.

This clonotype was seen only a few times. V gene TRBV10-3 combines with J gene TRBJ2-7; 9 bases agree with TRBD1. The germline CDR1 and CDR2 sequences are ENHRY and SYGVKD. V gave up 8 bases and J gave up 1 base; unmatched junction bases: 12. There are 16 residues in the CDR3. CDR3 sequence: CAIGGQGPLPSYEQYF. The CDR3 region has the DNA TGTGCCATCGGCGGACAGGGGCCGCTTCCTTCCTACGAGCAGTACTTC.

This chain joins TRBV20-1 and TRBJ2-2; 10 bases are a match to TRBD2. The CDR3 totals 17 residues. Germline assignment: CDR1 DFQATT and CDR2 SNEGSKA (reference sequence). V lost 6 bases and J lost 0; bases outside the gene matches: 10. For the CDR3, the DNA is TGCAGTGCCACCAGCGGGGGGGCGTTCGCGAACACCGGGGAGCTGTTTTTT. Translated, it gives CSATSGGAFANTGELFF.

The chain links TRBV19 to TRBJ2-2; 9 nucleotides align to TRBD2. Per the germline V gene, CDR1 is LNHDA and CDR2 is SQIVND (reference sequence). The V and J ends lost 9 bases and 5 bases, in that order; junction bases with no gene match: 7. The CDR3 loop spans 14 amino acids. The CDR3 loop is CASQTSGHTGELFF. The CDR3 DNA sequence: TGTGCCAGCCAGACTAGCGGACATACCGGGGAGCTGTTTTTT. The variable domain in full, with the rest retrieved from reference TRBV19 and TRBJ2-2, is DGGITQSPKYLFRKEGQNVTLSCEQNLNHDAMYWYRQDPGQGLRLIYYSQIVNDFQKGDIAEGYSVSREKKESFPLTVTSAQKNPTAFYLCASQTSGHTGELFFGEGSRLTVL.

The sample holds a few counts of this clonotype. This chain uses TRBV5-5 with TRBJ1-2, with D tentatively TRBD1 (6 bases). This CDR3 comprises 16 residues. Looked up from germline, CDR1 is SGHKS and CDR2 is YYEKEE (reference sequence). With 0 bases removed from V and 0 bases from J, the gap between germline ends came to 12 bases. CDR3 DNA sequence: TGTGCCAGCAGCTTGGCGGACAGACTTACTAACTATGGCTACACCTTC. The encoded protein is CASSLADRLTNYGYTF.

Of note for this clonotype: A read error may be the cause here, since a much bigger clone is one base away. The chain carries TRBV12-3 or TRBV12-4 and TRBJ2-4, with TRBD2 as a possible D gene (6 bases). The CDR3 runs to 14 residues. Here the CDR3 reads CASSYGGPSNIKYF. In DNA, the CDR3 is TGTGCCAGCAGTTACGGAGGGCCGTCAAACATTAAGTACTTC.

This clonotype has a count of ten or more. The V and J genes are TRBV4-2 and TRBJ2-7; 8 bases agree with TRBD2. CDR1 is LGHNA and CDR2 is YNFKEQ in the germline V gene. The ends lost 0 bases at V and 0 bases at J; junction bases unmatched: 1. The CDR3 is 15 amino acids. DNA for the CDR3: TGTGCCAGCAGCCAAGATCGGGGGGGCTCCTACGAGCAGTACTTC. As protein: CASSQDRGGSYEQYF.

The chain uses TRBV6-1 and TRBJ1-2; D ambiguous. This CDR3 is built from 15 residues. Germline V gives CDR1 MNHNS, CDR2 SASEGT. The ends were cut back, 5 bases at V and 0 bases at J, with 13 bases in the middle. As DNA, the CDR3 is TGTGCCAGCAGTCCCAACGGACTCTCTAACTATGGCTACACCTTC. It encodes CASSPNGLSNYGYTF.

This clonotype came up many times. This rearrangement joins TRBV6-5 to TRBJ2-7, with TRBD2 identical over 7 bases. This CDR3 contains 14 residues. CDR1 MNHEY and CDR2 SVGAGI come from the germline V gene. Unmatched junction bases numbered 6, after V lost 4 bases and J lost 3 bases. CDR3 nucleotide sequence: TGTGCCAGCAGTTCAAAGGGACTACTCTACGAGCAGTACTTC. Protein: CASSSKGLLYEQYF.

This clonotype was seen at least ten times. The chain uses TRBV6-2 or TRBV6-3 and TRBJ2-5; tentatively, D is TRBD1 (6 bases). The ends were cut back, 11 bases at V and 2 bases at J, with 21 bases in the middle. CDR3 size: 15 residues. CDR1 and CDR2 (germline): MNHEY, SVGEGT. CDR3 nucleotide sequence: TGTGCCGCCAGAGAGGGGGAGCCAGTACAAGAGACCCAGTACTTC. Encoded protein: CAAREGEPVQETQYF.